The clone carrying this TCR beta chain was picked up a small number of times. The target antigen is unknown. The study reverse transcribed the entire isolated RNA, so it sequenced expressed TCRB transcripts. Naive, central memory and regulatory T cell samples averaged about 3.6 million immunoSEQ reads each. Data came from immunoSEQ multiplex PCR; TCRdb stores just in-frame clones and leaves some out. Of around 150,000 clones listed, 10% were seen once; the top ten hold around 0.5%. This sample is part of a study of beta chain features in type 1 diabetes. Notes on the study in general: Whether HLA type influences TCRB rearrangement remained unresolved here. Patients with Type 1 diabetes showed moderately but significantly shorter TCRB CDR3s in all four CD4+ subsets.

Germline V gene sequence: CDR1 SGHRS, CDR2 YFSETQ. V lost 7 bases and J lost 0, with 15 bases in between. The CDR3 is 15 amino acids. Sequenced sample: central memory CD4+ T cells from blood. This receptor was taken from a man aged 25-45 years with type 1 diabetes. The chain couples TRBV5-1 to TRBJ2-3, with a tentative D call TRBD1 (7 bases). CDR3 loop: CASYSSGGSTDTQYF. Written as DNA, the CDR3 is TGCGCCAGCTACTCTTCAGGGGGGAGCACAGATACGCAGTATTTT.